This T cell receptor beta chain derives from a study of blood T cell repertoires in COVID-19. Study-level information: COVID-19 samples collected from the United States, Italy and Spain covered acute and convalescent phases.

Original processing methods: Reference gene primer amplification gave nucleated cell count estimates. Clones were read by immunoSEQ multiplex PCR, and TCRdb kept only the in-frame ones, dropping some. The DNA was the basis for D and trimming; V, J and clone size are from that table. The data hold 470,000 or so clones, with roughly nine tenths observed a single time. Clinical history as reported by participants underpinned cohort assignment. Germline V gene data show CDR1 as SGHTA and CDR2 as FQGNSA. Trimming removed 5 bases at V and 1 base at J, with 15 bases between. The CDR3 has 15 residues. This chain links TRBV7-2 with TRBJ2-7, with D tentatively TRBD2 (7 bases). What was sequenced was PBMCs or T cells enriched from blood (not recorded which). This clonotype originated in a woman aged 18-29 years with acute COVID-19. The CDR3 protein is CASSVGGGRSYEQYF. For the CDR3, the DNA is TGTGCCAGCAGCGTAGGGGGGGGTAGGTCCTACGAGCAGTACTTC.